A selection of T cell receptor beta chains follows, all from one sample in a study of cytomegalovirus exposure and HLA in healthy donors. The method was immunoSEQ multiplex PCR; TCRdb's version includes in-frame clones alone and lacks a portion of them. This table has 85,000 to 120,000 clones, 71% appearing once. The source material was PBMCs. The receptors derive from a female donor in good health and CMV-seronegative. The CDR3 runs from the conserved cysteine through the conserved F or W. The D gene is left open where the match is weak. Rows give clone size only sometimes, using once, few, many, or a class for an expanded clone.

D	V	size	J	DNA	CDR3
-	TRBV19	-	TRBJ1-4	TGTGCCAGTAGTAGCTTCACAGTTTCAACTAATGAAAAACTGTTTTTT	CASSSFTVSTNEKLFF
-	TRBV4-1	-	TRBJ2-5	TGCGCCAGCAGCCAAGAGATCCTAGGACAAGAGACCCAGTACTTC	CASSQEILGQETQYF
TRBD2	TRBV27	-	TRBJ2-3	TGTGCCAGCAATCTAGCGGGACGCCTCACAGATACGCAGTATTTT	CASNLAGRLTDTQYF
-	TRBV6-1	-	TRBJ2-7	TGTGCCAGCAGTGTAAACCACCATCAGGTCTACGAGCAGTACTTC	CASSVNHHQVYEQYF
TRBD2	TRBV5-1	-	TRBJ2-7	TGCGCCAGCAGCTCCACTAGCGGCTCCTACGAGCAGTACTTC	CASSSTSGSYEQYF
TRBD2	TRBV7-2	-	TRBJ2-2	TGTGCCAGCAGCTTAGTCCGGACTAGCGGTTACGTTGGCGGGGAGCTGTTTTTT	CASSLVRTSGYVGGELFF
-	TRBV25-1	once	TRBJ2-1	TGTGCCAGCAGTGGGGCCAATGAGCAGTTCTTC	CASSGANEQFF
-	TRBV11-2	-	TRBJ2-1	TGTGCCAGCAGCTTAGATCGCAGAGGCTCATGGGAGCAGTTCTTC	CASSLDRRGSWEQFF
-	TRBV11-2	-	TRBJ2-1	TGTGCCAGCAGCTTTGACATACTAGCCACTAGGGCCAATGAGCAGTTCTTC	CASSFDILATRANEQFF
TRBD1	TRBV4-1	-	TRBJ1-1	TGCGCCAGCAGCCAAAGACAGGGAACTGAAGCTTTCTTT	CASSQRQGTEAFF
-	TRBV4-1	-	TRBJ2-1	TGCGCCAGCAGCCTTAGCTATAGCTCCTACAATGAGCAGTTCTTC	CASSLSYSSYNEQFF
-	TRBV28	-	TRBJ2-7	TGTGCCAGCAGCCCGCCAGGCGAGCTGCAGCAGTACTTC	CASSPPGELQQYF
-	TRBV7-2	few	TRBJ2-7	TGTGCCAGCAGCTTAGTACGGGAGAATGAGCAGTACTTC	CASSLVRENEQYF
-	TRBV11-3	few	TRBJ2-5	TGTGCCAGCAGCTTTGGGGACACCCCCCGGTGGCAGTACTTC	CASSFGDTPRWQYF
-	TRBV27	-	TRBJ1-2	TGTGCCAGCAGTACGGACAGATTCTATGGCTACACCTTC	CASSTDRFYGYTF
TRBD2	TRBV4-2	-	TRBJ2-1	TGTGCCAGCAGCCGCCAGACTAGCGGGAGGGGCAATGAGCAGTTCTTC	CASSRQTSGRGNEQFF
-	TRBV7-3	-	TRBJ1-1	TGTGCCAGCAGCTTAGGGGGGGACACTGAAGCTTTCTTT	CASSLGGDTEAFF
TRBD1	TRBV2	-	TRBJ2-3	TGTGCCAGCTTTGACAGGGGTGGAACAGATACGCAGTATTTT	CASFDRGGTDTQYF
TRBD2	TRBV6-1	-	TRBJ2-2	TGTGCCAGCCGGACTAGCGGGAATGGGGAGCTGTTTTTT	CASRTSGNGELFF
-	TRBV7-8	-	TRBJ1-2	TGTGCCAGCAGCTCGACAGGTTTTTTGGGCTACACCTTC	CASSSTGFLGYTF